This TCR beta chain was captured by sequencing in a study of Tregs in tolerant kidney transplant recipients. Study-wide context: Antibodies separated recipient from donor cells.

Remarks on this clone: Its specificity is unknown.

The study's findings and limits: Findings come from small patient numbers and require larger validation.

Germline V CDR1 and CDR2: SGHTA, FQGTGA. Between the trimmed V and J ends, which lost 3 bases and 6 bases, there was a span of 9 bases. The CDR3 has 12 amino acids. Assay: immunoSEQ multiplex PCR; the TCRdb copy retains only in-frame clones and omits some. The sample yields 15,000 to 20,000 clones, about two thirds seen once. This rearrangement joins TRBV7-3 to TRBJ2-7; D unclear. The receptor comes from a human donor in good health. Sequencing was done on a sample of Tregs from blood cultured with allogeneic cells. This CDR3 reads CASSFAYAEQYF. The CDR3 bases are TGTGCCAGCAGCTTCGCTTACGCCGAGCAGTACTTC.